The sequence of this T cell receptor beta chain was determined in a study of blood T cell repertoires in COVID-19. Whole-study context: From T cells, B-cell-depleted T cells, or PBMCs came the material, which was cDNA or gDNA.

This clone was observed a single time. Assay: immunoSEQ multiplex PCR; the TCRdb copy retains only in-frame clones and omits some. The repertoire has tens of thousands of clones, 80% to 90% of them found once; the top ten carry 15% to 19%. The CDR3 contains 17 residues. V shed 3 bases and J shed 3 bases, with 18 bases lying between them. CDR1 MNHNS and CDR2 SASEGT come from the germline V gene. The receptor comes from a human donor in a cohort sampled during active COVID-19. The donor label of this sample is uncertain. Input material: peripheral blood. This chain uses TRBV6-1 with TRBJ2-1; weak D call: TRBD1 (6 bases). The CDR3 coding sequence is TGTGCCAGCAGTGATCAACCTCAGGGGTACGGCTACAATGAGCAGTTCTTC. Residues: CASSDQPQGYGYNEQFF.